Below, 10 T cell receptor beta chains from the same sample are listed, as sequenced in a study of Graves' ophthalmopathy and Graves' hyperthyroidism. Amplified TCR beta CDR3 regions were obtained using RNA transcripts as template. First-round RT-PCR used HTBI primers; second-round multiplex PCR followed. Via MiXCR, TCRdb re-called the multiplex PCR reads, giving one row per CDR3 protein. The sample yields roughly 480,000 distinct CDR3 sequences, around 14% seen once. Sequenced input: blood. The source of these receptors is a woman in her twenties or thirties with Graves' ophthalmopathy.

This clonotype was recorded at least ten times. The chain is built from TRBV28 and TRBJ1-6; 8 nucleotides match TRBD1. Germline V gives CDR1 MDHEN, CDR2 SYDVKM. The CDR3 totals 17 residues. Losses at the gene ends were 3 bases for V and 2 bases for J; bases not matched to a gene: 6. CDR3: CASSFLRQGTYNSPLHF. The CDR3 DNA reads TGTGCCAGCAGTTTTTTGAGACAGGGGACCTATAATTCACCCCTCCACTTT.

Ten or more counts support this clonotype. This rearrangement joins TRBV29-1 to TRBJ1-3, with 7 bases fitting TRBD1. Germline V gene lookup returns CDR1 SQVTM and CDR2 ANQGSEA. This CDR3 has 14 residues. V shed 0 bases, J shed 11 bases, and the junction held 10 bases outside the gene matches. The CDR3 DNA reads as TGCAGCGTTGAAGATGGGACAGTCCCCTCAGCCATATATTTT. Residues: CSVEDGTVPSAIYF. Complete variable domain (other parts from reference TRBV29-1 and TRBJ1-3): SAVISQKPSRDICQRGTSLTIQCQVDSQVTMMFWYRQQPGQSLTLIATANQGSEATYESGFVIDKFPISRPNLTFSTLTVSNMSPEDSSIYLCSVEDGTVPSAIYFGEGSWLTVV.

This clonotype was seen more than once but under ten times. The chain is built from TRBV27 and TRBJ2-5; tentative D call: TRBD2 (5 bases). V dropped 6 bases and J dropped 5 bases, with 10 bases sitting between them. Per the germline V gene, CDR1 is MNHEY and CDR2 is SMNVEV (reference sequence). CDR3 length: 12 amino acids. The CDR3 bases are TGTGCCAGCAGAAGCGGCAGGGAGACCCAGTACTTC. Protein product: CASRSGRETQYF.

V gene TRBV15 combines with J gene TRBJ2-7; no reliable D call. The CDR3 extends over 14 amino acids. CDR1 and CDR2 from the germline V gene are LNHNV and YYDKDF (reference sequence). The V end was cut by 1 base, the J end by 4 bases, with 11 bases between. CDR3: CATSRVVSGYEQYF. In DNA, the CDR3 is TGTGCCACCAGCAGAGTTGTCTCAGGATACGAGCAGTACTTC.

The CDR3 protein is CAWTPGHRPRETQYF. The CDR3 DNA reads as TGTGCCTGGACCCCGGGACACCGGCCTCGAGAGACCCAGTACTTC. V gene TRBV30 combines with J gene TRBJ2-5, with D possibly TRBD1 on 6 matching bases. The CDR3 is 15 residues long. The V gene's germline CDR1 is GTSNPN and CDR2 SVGIG (reference sequence). V gave up 4 bases and J gave up 4 bases, with 19 bases separating them.

This clonotype was seen ten or more times. The chain uses TRBV6-2 or TRBV6-3 and TRBJ2-2; 8 bases line up with TRBD2. The CDR3 contains 17 residues. Germline V gives CDR1 MNHEY, CDR2 SVGEGT. V dropped 5 bases and J dropped 4; count of bases not matched to a gene: 12. CDR3 sequence: CASSNPSGGRITGELFF. CDR3 bases: TGTGCCAGCAGTAACCCCTCGGGCGGGAGGATCACCGGGGAGCTGTTTTTT.

This clonotype was picked up many times. CDR3 DNA sequence: TGTGCCAGCACCTCTTACAGGGACCAAGAGACCCAGTACTTC. It yields the protein CASTSYRDQETQYF. The rearrangement links TRBV11-3 to TRBJ2-5; weak D call: TRBD1 (6 bases). V gave up 7 bases and J gave up 0 bases, with 12 bases separating them. The CDR3 spans 14 residues. Looked up from germline, CDR1 is SGHNT and CDR2 is YENEEA.

In this sample, this clonotype turned up many times. This chain uses TRBV19 with TRBJ1-5; D remains unclear. With 7 bases removed from V and 0 bases from J, the gap between germline ends came to 7 bases. CDR3 size: 13 residues. Germline V gene sequence: CDR1 LNHDA, CDR2 SQIVND (reference sequence). The CDR3 DNA is TGTGCCAGTAACCTAAATAGCAATCAGCCCCAGCATTTT. It translates to CASNLNSNQPQHF. Filled out from reference TRBV19 and TRBJ1-5, the complete variable domain reads DGGITQSPKYLFRKEGQNVTLSCEQNLNHDAMYWYRQDPGQGLRLIYYSQIVNDFQKGDIAEGYSVSREKKESFPLTVTSAQKNPTAFYLCASNLNSNQPQHFGDGTRLSIL.

This clonotype was seen many times. The chain couples TRBV29-1 to TRBJ1-6; D gene unclear. V was cut by 3 bases and J by 9 bases, with 12 bases left in between. In germline, CDR1 is SQVTM, CDR2 ANQGSEA. The CDR3 has 13 amino acids. The CDR3 DNA is TGCAGCGTTGATGGCGATAACAGTTCACCCCTCCACTTT. Amino acid sequence: CSVDGDNSSPLHF.

This clonotype was seen many times. The rearrangement links TRBV12-3 or TRBV12-4 to TRBJ1-5; unclear D gene. This CDR3 region has 15 residues. Trimming removed 3 bases from V and 0 bases from J, with 9 bases in between. The CDR3 loop is CASSFGQVSNQPQHF. CDR3 nucleotide sequence: TGTGCCAGCAGTTTCGGGCAGGTTAGCAATCAGCCCCAGCATTTT.